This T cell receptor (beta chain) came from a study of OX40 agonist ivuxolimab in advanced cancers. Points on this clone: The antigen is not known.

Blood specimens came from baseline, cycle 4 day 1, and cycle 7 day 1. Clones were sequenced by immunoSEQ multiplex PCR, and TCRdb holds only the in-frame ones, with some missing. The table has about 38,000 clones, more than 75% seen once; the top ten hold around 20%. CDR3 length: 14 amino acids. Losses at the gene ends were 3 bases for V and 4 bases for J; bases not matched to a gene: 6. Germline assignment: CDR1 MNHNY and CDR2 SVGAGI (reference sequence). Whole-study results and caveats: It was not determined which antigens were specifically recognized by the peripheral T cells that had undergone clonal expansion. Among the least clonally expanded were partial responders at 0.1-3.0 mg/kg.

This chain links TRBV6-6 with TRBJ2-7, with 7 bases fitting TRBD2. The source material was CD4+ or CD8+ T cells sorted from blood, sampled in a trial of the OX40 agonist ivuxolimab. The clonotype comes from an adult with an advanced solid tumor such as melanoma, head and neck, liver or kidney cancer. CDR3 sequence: CASSYRGDRYEQYF. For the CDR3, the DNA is TGTGCCAGCAGTTATCGGGGGGACCGTTACGAGCAGTACTTC.